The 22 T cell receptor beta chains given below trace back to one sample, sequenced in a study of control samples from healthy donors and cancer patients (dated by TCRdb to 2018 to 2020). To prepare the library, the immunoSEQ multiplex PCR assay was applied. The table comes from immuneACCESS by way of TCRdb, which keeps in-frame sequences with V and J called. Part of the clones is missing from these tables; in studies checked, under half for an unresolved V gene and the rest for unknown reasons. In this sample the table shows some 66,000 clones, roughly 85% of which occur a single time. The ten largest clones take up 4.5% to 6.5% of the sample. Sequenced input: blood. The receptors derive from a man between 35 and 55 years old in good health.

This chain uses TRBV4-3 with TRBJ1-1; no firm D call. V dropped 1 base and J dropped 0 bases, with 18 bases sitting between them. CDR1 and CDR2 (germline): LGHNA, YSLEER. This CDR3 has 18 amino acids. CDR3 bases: TGCGCCAGCAGCCAAGCCCCCCCTGGTTTTACCATGAACACTGAAGCTTTCTTT. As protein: CASSQAPPGFTMNTEAFF.

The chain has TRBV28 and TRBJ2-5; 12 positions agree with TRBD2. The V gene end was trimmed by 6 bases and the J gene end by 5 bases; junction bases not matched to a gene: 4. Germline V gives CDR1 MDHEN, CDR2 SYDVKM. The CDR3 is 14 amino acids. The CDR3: CASRLAGGLETQYF. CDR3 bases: TGTGCCAGCAGACTAGCGGGGGGCCTGGAGACCCAGTACTTC. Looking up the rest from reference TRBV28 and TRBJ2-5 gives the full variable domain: DVKVTQSSRYLVKRTGEKVFLECVQDMDHENMFWYRQDPGLGLRLIYFSYDVKMKEKGDIPEGYSVSREKKERFSLILESASTNQTSMYLCASRLAGGLETQYFGPGTRLLVL.

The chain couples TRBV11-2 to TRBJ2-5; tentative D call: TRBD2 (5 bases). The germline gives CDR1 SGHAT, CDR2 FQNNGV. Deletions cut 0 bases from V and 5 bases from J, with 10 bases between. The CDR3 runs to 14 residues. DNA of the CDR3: TGTGCCAGCAGCTTAGATCTCGCGGGTGAGACCCAGTACTTC. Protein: CASSLDLAGETQYF.

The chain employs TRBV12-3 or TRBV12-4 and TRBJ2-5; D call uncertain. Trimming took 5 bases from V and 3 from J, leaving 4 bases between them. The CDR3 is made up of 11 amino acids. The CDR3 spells CASSQKETQYF. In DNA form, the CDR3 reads TGTGCCAGCAGTCAAAAAGAGACCCAGTACTTC.

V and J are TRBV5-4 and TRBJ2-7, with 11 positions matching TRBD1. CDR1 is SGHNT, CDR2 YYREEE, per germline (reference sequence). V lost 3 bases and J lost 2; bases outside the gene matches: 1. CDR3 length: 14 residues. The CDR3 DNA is TGTGCCAGCAGCTGGGGACAGGGGGCCTACGAGCAGTACTTC. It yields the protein CASSWGQGAYEQYF.

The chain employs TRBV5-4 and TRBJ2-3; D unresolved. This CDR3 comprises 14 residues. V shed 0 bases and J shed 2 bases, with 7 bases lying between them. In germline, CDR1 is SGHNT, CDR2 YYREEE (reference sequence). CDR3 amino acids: CASSLEGHTDTQYF. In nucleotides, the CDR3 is TGTGCCAGCAGCTTGGAGGGTCACACAGATACGCAGTATTTT.

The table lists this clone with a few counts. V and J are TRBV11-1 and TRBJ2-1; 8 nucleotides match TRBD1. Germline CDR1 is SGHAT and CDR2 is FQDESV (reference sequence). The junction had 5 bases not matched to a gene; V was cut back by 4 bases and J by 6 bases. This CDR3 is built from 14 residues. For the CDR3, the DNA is TGTGCCAGCAGCTCTATGACAGGGGCCAATGAGCAGTTCTTC. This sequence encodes CASSSMTGANEQFF.

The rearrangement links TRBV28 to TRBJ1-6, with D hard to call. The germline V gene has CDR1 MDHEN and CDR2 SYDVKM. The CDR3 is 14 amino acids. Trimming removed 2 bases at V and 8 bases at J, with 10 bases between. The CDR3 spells CASSLHRVYSPLHF. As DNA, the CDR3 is TGTGCCAGCAGTTTACACAGAGTGTATTCACCCCTCCACTTT. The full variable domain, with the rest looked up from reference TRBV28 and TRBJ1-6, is DVKVTQSSRYLVKRTGEKVFLECVQDMDHENMFWYRQDPGLGLRLIYFSYDVKMKEKGDIPEGYSVSREKKERFSLILESASTNQTSMYLCASSLHRVYSPLHFGNGTRLTVT.

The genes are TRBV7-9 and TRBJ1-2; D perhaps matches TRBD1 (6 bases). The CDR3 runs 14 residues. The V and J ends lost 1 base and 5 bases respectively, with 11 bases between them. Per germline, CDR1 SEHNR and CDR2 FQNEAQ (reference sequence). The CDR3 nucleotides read TGTGCCAGCAGCTTAGGGGACACCCGGTATGGCTACACCTTC. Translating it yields CASSLGDTRYGYTF.

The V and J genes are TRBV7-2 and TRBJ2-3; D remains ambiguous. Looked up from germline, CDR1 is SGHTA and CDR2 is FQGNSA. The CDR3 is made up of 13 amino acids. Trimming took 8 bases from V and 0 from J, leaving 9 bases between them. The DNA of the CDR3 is TGTGCCAGCCCGACACCTAGCACAGATACGCAGTATTTT. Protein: CASPTPSTDTQYF. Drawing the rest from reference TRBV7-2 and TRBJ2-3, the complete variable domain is GAGVSQSPSNKVTEKGKDVELRCDPISGHTALYWYRQSLGQGLEFLIYFQGNSAPDKSGLPSDRFSAERTGGSVSTLTIQRTQQEDSAVYLCASPTPSTDTQYFGPGTRLTVL.

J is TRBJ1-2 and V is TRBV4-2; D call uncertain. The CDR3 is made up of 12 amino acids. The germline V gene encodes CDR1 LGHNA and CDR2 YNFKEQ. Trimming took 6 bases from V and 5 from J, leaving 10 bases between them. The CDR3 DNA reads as TGTGCCAGCAGTAATCAGGCATATGGCTACACCTTC. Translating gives CASSNQAYGYTF.

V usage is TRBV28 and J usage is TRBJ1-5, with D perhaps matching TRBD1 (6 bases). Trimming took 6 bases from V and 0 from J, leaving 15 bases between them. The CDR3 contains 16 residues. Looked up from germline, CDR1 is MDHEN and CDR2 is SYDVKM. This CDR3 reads CASSSMGGLSNQPQHF. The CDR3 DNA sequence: TGTGCCAGCAGCTCTATGGGGGGCCTTAGCAATCAGCCCCAGCATTTT.

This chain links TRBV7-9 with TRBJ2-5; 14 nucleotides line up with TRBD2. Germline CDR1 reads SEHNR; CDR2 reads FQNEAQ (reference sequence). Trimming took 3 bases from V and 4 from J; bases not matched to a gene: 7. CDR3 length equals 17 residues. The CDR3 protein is CASSLGLAGDRGETQYF. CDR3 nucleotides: TGTGCCAGCAGCTTGGGACTAGCGGGGGATCGAGGAGAGACCCAGTACTTC.

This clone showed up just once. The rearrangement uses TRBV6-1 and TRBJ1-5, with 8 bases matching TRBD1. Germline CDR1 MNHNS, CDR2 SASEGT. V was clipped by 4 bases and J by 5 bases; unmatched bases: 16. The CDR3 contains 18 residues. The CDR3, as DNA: TGTGCCAGCAGTGCGAGAGCCTCCGGGACAGGAGTCTATCAGCCCCAGCATTTT. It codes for CASSARASGTGVYQPQHF.

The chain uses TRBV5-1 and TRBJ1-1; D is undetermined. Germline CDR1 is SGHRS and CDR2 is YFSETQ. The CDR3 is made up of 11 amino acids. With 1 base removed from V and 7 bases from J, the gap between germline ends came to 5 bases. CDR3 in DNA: TGCGCCAGCAGCTTGTTAGGTGAAGCTTTCTTT. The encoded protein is CASSLLGEAFF.

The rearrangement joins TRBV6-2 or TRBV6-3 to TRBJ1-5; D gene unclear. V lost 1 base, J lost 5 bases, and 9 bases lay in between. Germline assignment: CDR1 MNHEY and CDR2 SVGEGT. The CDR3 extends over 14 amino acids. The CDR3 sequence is CASSYLREYQPQHF. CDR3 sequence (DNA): TGTGCCAGCAGTTACTTACGCGAATATCAGCCCCAGCATTTT.

The CDR3 nucleotides read TGTGCCAGCACCCAGGGGACGGACACCGGGGAGCTGTTTTTT. Its translation is CASTQGTDTGELFF. The gene calls are TRBV6-5 and TRBJ2-2, with D possibly TRBD1 on 6 matching bases. V dropped 7 bases and J dropped 3 bases, with 12 bases sitting between them. Germline lookup yields CDR1 MNHEY and CDR2 SVGAGI. This CDR3 is built from 14 residues.

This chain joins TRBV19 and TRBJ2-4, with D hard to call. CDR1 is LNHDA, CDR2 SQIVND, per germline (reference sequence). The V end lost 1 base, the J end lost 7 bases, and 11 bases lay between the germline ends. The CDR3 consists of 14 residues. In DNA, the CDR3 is TGTGCCAGTAGTATAGGCGGCAGGTGGAACATTCAGTACTTC. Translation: CASSIGGRWNIQYF.

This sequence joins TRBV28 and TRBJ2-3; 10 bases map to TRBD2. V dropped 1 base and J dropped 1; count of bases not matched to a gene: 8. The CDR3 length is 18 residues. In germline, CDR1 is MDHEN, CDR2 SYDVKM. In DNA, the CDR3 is TGTGCCAGCAGTTTATTCCCTAGCGGGAGTGGGGGCACAGATACGCAGTATTTT. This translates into CASSLFPSGSGGTDTQYF.

The DNA for the CDR3 is TGTGCCAGCAGTTTTAATAGGAACACTGAAGCTTTCTTT. This sequence encodes CASSFNRNTEAFF. V is TRBV12-3 or TRBV12-4 and J is TRBJ1-1; D gene unclear. Trimming removed 3 bases from V and 1 base from J, with 6 bases in between. The CDR3 sequence is 13 residues long.

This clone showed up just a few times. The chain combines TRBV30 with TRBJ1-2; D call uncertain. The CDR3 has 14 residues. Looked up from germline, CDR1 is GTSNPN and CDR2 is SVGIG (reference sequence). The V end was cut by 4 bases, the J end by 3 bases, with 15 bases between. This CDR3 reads CAWTPIGEYYGYTF. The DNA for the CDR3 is TGTGCCTGGACACCCATAGGAGAATACTATGGCTACACCTTC.

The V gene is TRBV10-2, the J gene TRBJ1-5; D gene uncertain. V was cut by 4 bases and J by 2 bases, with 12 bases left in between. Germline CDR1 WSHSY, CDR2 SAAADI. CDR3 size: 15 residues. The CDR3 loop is CASSAAEVGNQPQHF. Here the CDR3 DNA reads TGCGCCAGCAGTGCCGCCGAGGTAGGCAATCAGCCCCAGCATTTT.